Presented here are 2 T cell receptor beta chains from one specimen sequenced in a study of blood T cells in healthy people across ages. A J-beta primer mix and a sample-barcoded 5' primer were used in a second PCR of roughly 6 to 11 cycles. One entry per CDR3 protein results from TCRdb running MiXCR on the 5' RACE reads. The profile shows about 970,000 distinct CDR3 sequences, 51% of them singletons. The specimen was blood. Source of these receptors: an older woman in good health.

The V and J genes are TRBV4-2 and TRBJ2-7, with a weak D call TRBD1 (6 bases). Germline CDR1 and CDR2: LGHNA and YNFKEQ. V gave up 1 base and J gave up 0 bases, with 13 bases separating them. The CDR3 extends over 16 amino acids. For the CDR3, the DNA is TGTGCCAGCAGCCAAGGGCAGGGGCCCAGCTCCTACGAGCAGTACTTC. As protein: CASSQGQGPSSYEQYF.

The rearrangement joins TRBV6-6 to TRBJ2-7; TRBD2 matches at 9 bases. The CDR3 loop spans 16 amino acids. Germline trimming cut 0 bases from V and 2 bases from J; bases unmatched to any gene: 5. Germline V gene sequence: CDR1 MNHNY, CDR2 SVGAGI (reference sequence). CDR3 DNA: TGTGCCAGCAGTTACTCCCTAGCGGGGCATACCTACGAGCAGTACTTC. Translation gives CASSYSLAGHTYEQYF.